Listed below are T cell receptor beta chains from one sample, sequenced in a study of Ad26.COV2.S vaccination and SARS-CoV-2 variants. Repertoires were generated with immunoSEQ multiplex PCR, while TCRdb's copy carries only in-frame clones and drops some. The sample yields roughly 410,000 clones, roughly 80% seen once. Sequencing was performed on peripheral blood, taken in a trial of Ad26.COV2.S vaccine versus placebo. All receptors come from a person between 18 and 60 years old who received the Ad26.COV2.S COVID-19 vaccine or a placebo. The CDR3 runs from the conserved cysteine through the conserved F or W. A D gene is named only where the DNA matches it firmly. Clone size is stated in some rows and not others, as once, few, many or a class when expanded.

d_gene	j_gene	abundance	v_gene	CDR3aa	CDR3nt
NA	TRBJ1-5	NA	TRBV5-8	CASSPFGGSQHF	TGTGCCAGCAGCCCCTTCGGAGGCAGCCAGCATTTT
TRBD1	TRBJ1-6	NA	TRBV25-1	CASREFRGKNSPLHF	TGTGCCAGCAGGGAGTTCAGGGGGAAGAATTCACCCCTCCACTTT
NA	TRBJ1-3	NA	TRBV9	CASSVESPSGNTIYF	TGTGCCAGCAGCGTCGAATCCCCCTCTGGAAACACCATATATTTT
NA	TRBJ2-7	NA	TRBV24-1	CATSQGSYEQYF	TGTGCCACCAGTCAGGGCAGCTACGAGCAGTACTTC
TRBD2	TRBJ2-1	NA	TRBV11-2	CASSSIREAGGTEQFF	TGTGCCAGCAGCTCTATTCGAGAAGCGGGGGGAACTGAGCAGTTCTTC
NA	TRBJ1-1	NA	TRBV21-1	CASSKALFRLRNTEAFF	TGTGCCAGCAGCAAAGCGCTTTTTAGGTTGAGGAACACTGAAGCTTTCTTT
TRBD2	TRBJ2-6	once	TRBV19	CASSIAAGPGANVLTF	TGTGCCAGTAGTATAGCAGCGGGGCCGGGGGCCAACGTCCTGACTTTC
NA	TRBJ2-5	NA	TRBV6-5	CASYLETQYF	TGTGCCAGCTACTTGGAGACCCAGTACTTC
TRBD2	TRBJ2-3	NA	TRBV3-1/TRBV3-2	CASSQGIRASGGADTQYF	TGTGCCAGCAGCCAAGGAATTAGGGCTAGCGGGGGGGCGGATACGCAGTATTTT
NA	TRBJ1-1	NA	TRBV19	CASSISRGMNTEAFF	TGTGCCAGTAGTATATCCCGGGGAATGAACACTGAAGCTTTCTTT
NA	TRBJ1-3	NA	TRBV30	CAWGNRAGNTIYF	TGTGCCTGGGGTAACAGGGCTGGAAACACCATATATTTT